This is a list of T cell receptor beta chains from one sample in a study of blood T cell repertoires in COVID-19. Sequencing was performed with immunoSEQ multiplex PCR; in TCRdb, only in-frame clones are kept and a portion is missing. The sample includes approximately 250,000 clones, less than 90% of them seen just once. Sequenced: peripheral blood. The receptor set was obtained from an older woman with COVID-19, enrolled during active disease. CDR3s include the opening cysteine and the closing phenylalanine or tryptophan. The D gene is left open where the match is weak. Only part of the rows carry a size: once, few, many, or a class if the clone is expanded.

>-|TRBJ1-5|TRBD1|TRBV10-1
CAKQGTFPYSNQPQHF
TGCGCCAAACAGGGGACGTTTCCCTATAGCAATCAGCCCCAGCATTTT
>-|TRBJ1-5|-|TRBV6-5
CASSSGTRGNQPQHF
TGTGCCAGCAGTTCGGGGACTCGAGGCAATCAGCCCCAGCATTTT
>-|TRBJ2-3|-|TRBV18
CASSPPGASTDTQYF
TGTGCCAGCTCACCCCCAGGGGCTAGCACAGATACGCAGTATTTT
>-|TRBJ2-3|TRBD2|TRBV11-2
CASSLTAGGRTDTQYF
TGTGCCAGCAGCTTGACAGCGGGGGGCCGCACAGATACGCAGTATTTT
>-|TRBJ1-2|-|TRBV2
CASRGTNYGYTF
TGTGCCAGCAGGGGGACAAACTATGGCTACACCTTC
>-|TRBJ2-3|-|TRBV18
CASSPPGVDTQYF
TGTGCCAGCTCACCTCCAGGGGTCGATACGCAGTATTTT
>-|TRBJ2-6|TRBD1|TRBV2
CAVHRGPWGDSGANVLTF
TGTGCCGTACACAGGGGGCCCTGGGGGGACTCTGGGGCCAACGTCCTGACTTTC
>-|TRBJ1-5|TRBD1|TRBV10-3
CAISEGQGSNQPQHF
TGTGCCATCAGTGAGGGACAGGGAAGCAATCAGCCCCAGCATTTT
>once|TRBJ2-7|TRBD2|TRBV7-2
CASSLASGGTIYEQYF
TGTGCCAGCAGCTTGGCTAGCGGGGGGACTATTTACGAGCAGTACTTC
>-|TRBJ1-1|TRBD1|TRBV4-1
CASSPLPTGGYSEAFF
TGCGCCAGCAGCCCCCTTCCGACAGGGGGCTATAGTGAAGCTTTCTTT
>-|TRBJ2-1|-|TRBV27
CASSQGNEQFF
TGTGCCAGCAGTCAGGGCAATGAGCAGTTCTTC
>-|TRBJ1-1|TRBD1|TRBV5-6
CASSTPDRVEAFF
TGTGCCAGCAGCACCCCGGACAGGGTTGAAGCTTTCTTT
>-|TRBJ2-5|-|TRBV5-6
CASSLEGGQPRTQYF
TGTGCCAGCAGCTTGGAAGGTGGACAACCGAGGACCCAGTACTTC
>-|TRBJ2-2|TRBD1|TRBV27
CASSLSRQGATGELFF
TGTGCCAGCAGTTTATCCCGACAGGGGGCTACCGGGGAGCTGTTTTTT
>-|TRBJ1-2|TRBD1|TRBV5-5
CASSLFVGTGDGYTF
TGTGCCAGCAGCTTATTCGTCGGGACAGGGGATGGCTACACCTTC
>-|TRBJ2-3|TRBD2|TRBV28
CASSFMERGTDTQYF
TGTGCCAGCAGTTTTATGGAGCGGGGGACCGATACGCAGTATTTT
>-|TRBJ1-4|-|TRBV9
CASSVRGGINEKLFF
TGTGCCAGCAGCGTCAGGGGAGGGATTAATGAAAAACTGTTTTTT
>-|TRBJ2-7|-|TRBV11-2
CASSLVIGGYEQYF
TGTGCCAGCAGCCTGGTTATAGGGGGCTACGAGCAGTACTTC
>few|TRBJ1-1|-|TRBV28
CASSPGTQKGTEAFF
TGTGCCAGCAGTCCCGGGACTCAAAAGGGCACTGAAGCTTTCTTT
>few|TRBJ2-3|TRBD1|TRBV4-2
CASSQDRTGGLTDTQYF
TGTGCCAGCAGCCAAGATCGTACAGGGGGCCTCACAGATACGCAGTATTTT
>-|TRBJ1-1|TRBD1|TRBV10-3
CAISDPGQGASTEAFF
TGTGCCATCAGTGACCCCGGACAGGGGGCATCCACTGAAGCTTTCTTT
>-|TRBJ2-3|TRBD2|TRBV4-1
CASSHDWTSGGRTDTQYF
TGCGCCAGCAGCCACGACTGGACTAGCGGGGGACGAACAGATACGCAGTATTTT
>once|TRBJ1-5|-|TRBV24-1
CATSGRGGNSNQPQHF
TGTGCCACCAGTGGCAGGGGCGGTAACAGCAATCAGCCCCAGCATTTT
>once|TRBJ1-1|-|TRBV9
CASSVGGGLRTEAFF
TGTGCCAGCAGCGTAGGCGGGGGGCTACGCACTGAAGCTTTCTTT
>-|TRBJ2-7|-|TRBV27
CASSPDSSYEQYF
TGTGCCAGCAGCCCGGACAGTTCCTACGAGCAGTACTTC